This T cell receptor beta chain came from a study of regulatory T cells in long-lasting Graves disease. Findings of the study overall: Less diverse TCR repertoires were seen in persistent Graves' patients than in newly diagnosed ones.

The table lists this clonotype with many counts. Its antigen is still unknown. As for time point: newly diagnosed GD, antithyroid drugs for less than 3 months. Scientists built the TCR library using RNA that was extracted from PBMCs. Patients all came to the study from an endocrinology department in Xi'an, China. From each patient, roughly 9 milliliters of peripheral blood was drawn and collected into an EDTA anticoagulant tube. Arm-PCR of CDR3 regions with iRepertoire HTBI primers generated TCR beta libraries. TCRdb passed the multiplex PCR reads through MiXCR, listing each CDR3 protein once. Here the sample spans some 240,000 distinct CDR3 sequences, around 20% being singletons. Germline V gene sequence: CDR1 MNHEY, CDR2 SVGAGI. V lost 4 bases, J lost 9 bases, and 15 bases lay in between. The CDR3 spans 13 residues. These data were also filed under a second study, of T cells in Graves' hyperthyroidism and ophthalmopathy. From that second work: Diagnoses used clinical symptoms, serum thyroxine and TRAb, thyroid ultrasound and orbital computed tomography.

The sequence was collected from a woman aged 25 to 45 with Graves disease. Sequences were derived from peripheral blood mononuclear cells (PBMCs), sampled at new diagnosis, from a patient treated with antithyroid drugs. The chain carries TRBV6-5 and TRBJ1-1; D is perhaps TRBD1 (6 bases). DNA of the CDR3: TGTGCCAGCAGTTCAGGGGAAGGAGAGAAAGCTTTCTTT. This gives the protein CASSSGEGEKAFF.